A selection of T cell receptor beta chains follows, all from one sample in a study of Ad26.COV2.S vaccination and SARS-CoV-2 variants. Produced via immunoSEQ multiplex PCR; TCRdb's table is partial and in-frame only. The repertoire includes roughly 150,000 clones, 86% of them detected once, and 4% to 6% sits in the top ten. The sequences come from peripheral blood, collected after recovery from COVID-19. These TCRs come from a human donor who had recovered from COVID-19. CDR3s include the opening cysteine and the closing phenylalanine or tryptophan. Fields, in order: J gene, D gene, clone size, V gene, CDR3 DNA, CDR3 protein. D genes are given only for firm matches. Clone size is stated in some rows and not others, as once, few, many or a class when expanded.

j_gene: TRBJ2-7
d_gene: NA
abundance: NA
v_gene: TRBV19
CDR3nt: TGTGCCAGTAGTATAGATCACGAGCAGTACTTC
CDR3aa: CASSIDHEQYF

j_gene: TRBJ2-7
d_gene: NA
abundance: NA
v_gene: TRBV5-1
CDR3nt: TGCGCCAGCAGCGCCCGGGCGGGGAACACCGTGCAGTACTTC
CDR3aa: CASSARAGNTVQYF

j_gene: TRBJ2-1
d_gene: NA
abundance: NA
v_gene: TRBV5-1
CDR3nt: TGCGCCAGCAGCTTGACGGTGGGTGGGGGGAATGAGCAGTTCTTC
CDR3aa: CASSLTVGGGNEQFF

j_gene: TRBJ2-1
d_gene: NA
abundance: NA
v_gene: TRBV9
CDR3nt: TGTGCCAGCAGCGCCTCCCGAGGACTGTACAATGAGCAGTTCTTC
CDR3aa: CASSASRGLYNEQFF

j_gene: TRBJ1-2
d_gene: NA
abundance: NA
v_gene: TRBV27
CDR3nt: TGTGCCAGCAGTTTATCGGCCCAGGGCTATGGCTACACCTTC
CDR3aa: CASSLSAQGYGYTF

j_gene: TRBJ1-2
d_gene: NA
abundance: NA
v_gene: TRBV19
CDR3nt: TGTGCCAGCGGGACACCCTGGGGCTATGGCTACACCTTC
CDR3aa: CASGTPWGYGYTF

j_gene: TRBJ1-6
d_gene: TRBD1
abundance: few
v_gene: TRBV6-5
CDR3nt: TGTGCCAGCAGTTTGGGACAGGGGGCTTCACCCCTCCACTTT
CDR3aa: CASSLGQGASPLHF

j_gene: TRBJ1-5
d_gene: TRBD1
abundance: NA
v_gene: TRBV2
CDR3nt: TGTGCCAGCACTTTACAGGGGATTAGCAATCAGCCCCAGCATTTT
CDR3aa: CASTLQGISNQPQHF

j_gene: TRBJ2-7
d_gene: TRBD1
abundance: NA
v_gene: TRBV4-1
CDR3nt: TGCGCCAGCAGCCAACCGGGACAGAGCTTTTACGAGCAGTACTTC
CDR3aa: CASSQPGQSFYEQYF

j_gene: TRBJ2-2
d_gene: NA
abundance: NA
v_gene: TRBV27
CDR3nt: TGTGCCAGCAGAGGACAGTCTTTGAACACCGGGGAGCTGTTTTTT
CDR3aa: CASRGQSLNTGELFF

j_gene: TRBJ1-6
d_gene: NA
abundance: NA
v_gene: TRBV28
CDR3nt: TGTGCCAGCAGACCGACAGAGACTTATAATTCACCCCTCCACTTT
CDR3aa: CASRPTETYNSPLHF

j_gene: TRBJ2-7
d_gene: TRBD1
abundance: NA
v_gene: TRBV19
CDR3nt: TGTGCCAGTCGCTCGCATGGACAGGAACTCTCCTACGAGCAGTACTTC
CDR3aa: CASRSHGQELSYEQYF

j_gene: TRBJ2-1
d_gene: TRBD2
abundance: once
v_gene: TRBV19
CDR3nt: TGTGCCAGTAGTATCACTAGCGGGGGGCGCAATGAGCAGTTCTTC
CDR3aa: CASSITSGGRNEQFF

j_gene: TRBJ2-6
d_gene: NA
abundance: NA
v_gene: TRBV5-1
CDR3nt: TGCGCCAGCAGCTTGGTGGCTACCATCCTCTCTGGGGCCAACGTCCTGACTTTC
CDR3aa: CASSLVATILSGANVLTF

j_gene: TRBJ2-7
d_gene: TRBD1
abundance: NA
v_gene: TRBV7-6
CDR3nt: TGTGCCAGCAGCTTGTTTGATCAGGGGGTGTACGAGCAGTACTTC
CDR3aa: CASSLFDQGVYEQYF

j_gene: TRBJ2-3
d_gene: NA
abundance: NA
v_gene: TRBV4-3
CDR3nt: TGCGCCAGCAGCCAACCGACAACTAGGTCCAGTTGTGATACGCAGTATTTT
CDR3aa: CASSQPTTRSSCDTQYF

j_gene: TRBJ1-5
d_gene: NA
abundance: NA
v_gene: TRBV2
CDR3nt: TGTGCCAGCAGTGAGAAGGGGCAGGAACAGCCCCAGCATTTT
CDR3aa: CASSEKGQEQPQHF

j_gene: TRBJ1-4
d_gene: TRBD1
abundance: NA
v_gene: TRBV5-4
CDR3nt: TGTGCCAGCAGCTCGGACAGGCGGCGGGAAAAACTGTTTTTT
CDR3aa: CASSSDRRREKLFF

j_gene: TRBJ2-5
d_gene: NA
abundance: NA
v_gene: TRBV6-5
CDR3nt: TGTGCCAGCAGTTACGAAGACAGGGGACTAGGAGAGACCCAGTACTTC
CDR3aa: CASSYEDRGLGETQYF

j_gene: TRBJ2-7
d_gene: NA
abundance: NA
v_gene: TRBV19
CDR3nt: TGTGCCAGTAGTATGTCTGGGCCCTACGAGCAGTACTTC
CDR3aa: CASSMSGPYEQYF

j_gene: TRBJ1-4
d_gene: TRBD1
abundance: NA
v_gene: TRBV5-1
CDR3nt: TGCGCCAGCAGCTTGGATGGGACAGGCCATGAAAAACTGTTTTTT
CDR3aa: CASSLDGTGHEKLFF

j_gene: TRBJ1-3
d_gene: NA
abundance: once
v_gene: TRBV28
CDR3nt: TGTGCCAGCAGTTCCCCGTGGGGTACAGGCATTGGAAACACCATATATTTT
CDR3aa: CASSSPWGTGIGNTIYF

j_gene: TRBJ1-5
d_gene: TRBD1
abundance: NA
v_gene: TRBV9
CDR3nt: TGTGCCAGCAGCGCAACAGGGGGAAATCAGCCCCAGCATTTT
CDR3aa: CASSATGGNQPQHF

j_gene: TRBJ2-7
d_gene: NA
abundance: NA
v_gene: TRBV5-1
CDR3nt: TGCGCCAGCAGCTTGGGTGGGAATACCTACGAGCAGTACTTC
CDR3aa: CASSLGGNTYEQYF

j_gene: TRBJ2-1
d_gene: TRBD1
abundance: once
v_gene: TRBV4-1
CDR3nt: TGCGCCAGCAGCCAGGGGACAGGAAACAATGAGCAGTTCTTC
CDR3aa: CASSQGTGNNEQFF

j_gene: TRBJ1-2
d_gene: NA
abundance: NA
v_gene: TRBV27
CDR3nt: TGTGCCAGCAGTTTGTCTGGGATTGATGGCTACACCTTC
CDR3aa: CASSLSGIDGYTF

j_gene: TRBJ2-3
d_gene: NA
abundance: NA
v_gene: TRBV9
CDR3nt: TGTGCCAGCAGCGCCCGACCTTTCCAGTCAATGGAAAGGGTTTATACGCAGTATTTT
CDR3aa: CASSARPFQSMERVYTQYF

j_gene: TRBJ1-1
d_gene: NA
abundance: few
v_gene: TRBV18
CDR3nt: TGTGCCAGCTCACCAGGGGATGGCAAGACTGAAGCTTTCTTT
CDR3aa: CASSPGDGKTEAFF

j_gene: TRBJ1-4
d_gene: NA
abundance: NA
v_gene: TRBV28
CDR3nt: TGTGCCAGCAGTTTATCAGCTCTCAAGGGGCAAAAACTGTTTTTT
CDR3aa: CASSLSALKGQKLFF

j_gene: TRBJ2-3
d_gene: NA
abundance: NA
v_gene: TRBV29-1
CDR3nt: TGCAGCGTTGTTGGGTTGGGAGGCACAGATACGCAGTATTTT
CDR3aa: CSVVGLGGTDTQYF

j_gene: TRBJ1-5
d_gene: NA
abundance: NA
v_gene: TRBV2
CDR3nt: TGTGCCAGCAGTTGGGACGGCTTCAATCAGCCCCAGCATTTT
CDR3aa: CASSWDGFNQPQHF

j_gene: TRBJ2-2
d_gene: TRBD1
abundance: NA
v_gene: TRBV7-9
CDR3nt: TGTGCCAGCAGCTCTGAGACAGGGTTTGACACCGGGGAGCTGTTTTTT
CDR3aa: CASSSETGFDTGELFF

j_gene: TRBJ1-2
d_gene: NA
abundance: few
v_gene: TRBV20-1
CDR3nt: TGCAGTGCTTCTCGGACCGGGTACACCTTC
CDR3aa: CSASRTGYTF